This record concerns one T cell receptor (beta chain) sequence. Its cognate antigen is unknown. This specimen comes from a study of cytomegalovirus exposure and HLA in healthy donors. The CDR3 is 20 amino acids. Germline CDR1 MNHNS, CDR2 SASEGT. V lost 4 bases and J lost 2; bases outside the gene matches: 20. Method: immunoSEQ multiplex PCR; TCRdb's copy keeps in-frame clones and lacks some. This sample has some 150,000 clones, with roughly 89% found just once. Study-wide results and caveats: In vitro assays verified that a few CMV-associated chains recognized CMV antigens specifically. Investigators reported 164 TCR beta chains as tied to cytomegalovirus.

The sequencing input was PBMCs. This sequence was found in a woman in her twenties or thirties in good health and CMV-seronegative. The chain uses TRBV6-1 and TRBJ2-5, with TRBD2 matching over 9 bases. CDR3 DNA sequence: TGTGCCAGCAGTGTAACCCCTCCCCTTTTTAGCGGGGGCCGACAAGAGACCCAGTACTTC. This gives the protein CASSVTPPLFSGGRQETQYF.